This entry describes one TCR beta chain. Its antigen is not identified. CDR3 size: 16 residues. The germline V gene encodes CDR1 MNHNS and CDR2 SASEGT. This sample is drawn from a study of monozygotic twins with inflammatory bowel disease. The study's findings and limits: Especially with disease activity, IBD patients shared fewer clonotypes with others than healthy twins did. IBD-affected twins scored below their healthy co-twins in TCRbeta diversity (inverse Simpson). Repertoire similarity did not differ between concordant and discordant twins, possibly owing to limited power.

The UMIs carried a 6-nucleotide sample barcode, and they were added by template switching. TCRdb reprocessed the 5' RACE reads, keeping one entry per CDR3 protein, no DNA. Recorded for this sample: roughly 320,000 distinct CDR3 sequences. J is TRBJ2-1 and V is TRBV6-1; the TCRdb D gene call, TRBD1, has no DNA to confirm it. Sequenced material: blood. This TCR came from a human donor with ulcerative colitis or Crohn's disease, or a healthy co-twin of an affected twin (not recorded which). The CDR3 loop is CASSSLWTGIGNEQFF.